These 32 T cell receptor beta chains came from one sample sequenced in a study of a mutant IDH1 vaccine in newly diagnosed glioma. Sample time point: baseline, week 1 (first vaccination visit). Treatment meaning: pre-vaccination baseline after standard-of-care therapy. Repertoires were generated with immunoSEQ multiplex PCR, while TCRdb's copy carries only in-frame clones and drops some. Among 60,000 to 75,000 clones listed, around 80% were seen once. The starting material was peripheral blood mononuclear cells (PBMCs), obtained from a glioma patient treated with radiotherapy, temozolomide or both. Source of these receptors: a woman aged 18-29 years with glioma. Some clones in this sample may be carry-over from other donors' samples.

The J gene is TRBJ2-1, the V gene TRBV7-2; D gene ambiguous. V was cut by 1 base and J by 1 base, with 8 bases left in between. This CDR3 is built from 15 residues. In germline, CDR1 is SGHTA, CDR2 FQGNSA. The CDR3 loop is CASSLGHRSYNEQFF. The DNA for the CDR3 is TGTGCCAGCAGCTTAGGGCACAGATCCTACAATGAGCAGTTCTTC.

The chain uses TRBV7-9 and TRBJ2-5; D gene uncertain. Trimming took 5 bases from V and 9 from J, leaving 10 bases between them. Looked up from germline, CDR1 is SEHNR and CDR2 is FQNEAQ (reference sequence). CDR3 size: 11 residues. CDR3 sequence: CASSPAGAQYF. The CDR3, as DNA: TGTGCCAGCAGCCCGGCTGGGGCCCAGTACTTC. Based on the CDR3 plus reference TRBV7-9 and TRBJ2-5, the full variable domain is DTGVSQNPRHKITKRGQNVTFRCDPISEHNRLYWYRQTLGQGPEFLTYFQNEAQLEKSRLLSDRFSAERPKGSFSTLEIQRTEQGDSAMYLCASSPAGAQYFGPGTRLLVL.

This CDR3 reads CALRDRYEQYF. The CDR3 DNA is TGTGCCCTCCGGGACAGGTACGAGCAGTACTTC. The chain recombines TRBV30 with TRBJ2-7, with TRBD1 matching 8 bases. CDR1 is GTSNPN and CDR2 is SVGIG in the germline V gene (reference sequence). The CDR3 runs to 11 residues. V lost 8 bases and J lost 4; bases outside the gene matches: 4.

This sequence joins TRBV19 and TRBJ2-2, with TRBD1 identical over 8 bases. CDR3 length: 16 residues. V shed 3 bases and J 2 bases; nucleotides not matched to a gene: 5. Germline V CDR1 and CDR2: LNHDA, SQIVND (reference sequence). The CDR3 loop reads CASSMNQGANTGELFF. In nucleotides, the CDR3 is TGTGCCAGTAGTATGAACCAGGGGGCCAACACCGGGGAGCTGTTTTTT.

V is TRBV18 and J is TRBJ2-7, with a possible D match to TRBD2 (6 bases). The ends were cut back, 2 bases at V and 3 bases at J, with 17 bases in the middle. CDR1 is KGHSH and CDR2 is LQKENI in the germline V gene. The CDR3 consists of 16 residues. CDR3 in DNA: TGTGCCAGCTCACCATCCGGGTGGAGGGCTCGCTACGAGCAGTACTTC. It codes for CASSPSGWRARYEQYF.

The CDR3 reads CASSADLLRTGELFF. The DNA for the CDR3 is TGTGCCAGCAGCGCCGACTTACTGAGGACCGGGGAGCTGTTTTTT. This chain links TRBV2 with TRBJ2-2; D is ambiguous. The V gene lost 6 bases and the J gene lost 5 bases, with 16 bases spanning the gap. CDR3 length: 15 residues. The germline V gene encodes CDR1 SNHLY and CDR2 FYNNEI.

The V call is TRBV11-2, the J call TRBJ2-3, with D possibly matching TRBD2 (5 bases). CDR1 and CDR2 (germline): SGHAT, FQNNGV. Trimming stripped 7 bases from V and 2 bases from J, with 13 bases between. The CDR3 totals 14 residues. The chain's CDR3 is CASTWGALTDTQYF. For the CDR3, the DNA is TGTGCCAGCACCTGGGGAGCGCTCACAGATACGCAGTATTTT.

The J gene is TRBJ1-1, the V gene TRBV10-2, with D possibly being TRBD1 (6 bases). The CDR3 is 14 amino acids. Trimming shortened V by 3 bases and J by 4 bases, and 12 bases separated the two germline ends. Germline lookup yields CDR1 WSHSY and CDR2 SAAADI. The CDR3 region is CASSDPGVSTEAFF. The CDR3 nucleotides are TGCGCCAGCAGTGATCCAGGGGTTAGCACTGAAGCTTTCTTT.

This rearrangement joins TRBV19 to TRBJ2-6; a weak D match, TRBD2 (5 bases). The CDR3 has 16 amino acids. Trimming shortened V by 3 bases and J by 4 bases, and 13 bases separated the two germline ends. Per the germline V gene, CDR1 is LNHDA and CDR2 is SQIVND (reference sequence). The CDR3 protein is CASSIGVFAGANVLTF. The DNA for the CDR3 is TGTGCCAGTAGTATCGGGGTGTTCGCCGGGGCCAACGTCCTGACTTTC. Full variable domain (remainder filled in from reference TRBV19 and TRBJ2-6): DGGITQSPKYLFRKEGQNVTLSCEQNLNHDAMYWYRQDPGQGLRLIYYSQIVNDFQKGDIAEGYSVSREKKESFPLTVTSAQKNPTAFYLCASSIGVFAGANVLTFGAGSRLTVL.

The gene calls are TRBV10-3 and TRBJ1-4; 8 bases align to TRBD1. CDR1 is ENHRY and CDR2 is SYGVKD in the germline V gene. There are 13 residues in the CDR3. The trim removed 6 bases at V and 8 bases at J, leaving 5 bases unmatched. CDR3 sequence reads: CAIRDRGEEKLFF. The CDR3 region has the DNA TGTGCCATCAGAGACAGGGGCGAGGAAAAACTGTTTTTT.

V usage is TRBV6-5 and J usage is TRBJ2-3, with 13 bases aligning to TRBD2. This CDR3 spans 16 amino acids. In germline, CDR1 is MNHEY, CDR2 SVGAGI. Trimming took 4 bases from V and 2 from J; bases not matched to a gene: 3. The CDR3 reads CASSSGLAGITDTQYF. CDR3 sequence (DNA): TGTGCCAGCAGTTCGGGACTAGCGGGAATCACAGATACGCAGTATTTT.

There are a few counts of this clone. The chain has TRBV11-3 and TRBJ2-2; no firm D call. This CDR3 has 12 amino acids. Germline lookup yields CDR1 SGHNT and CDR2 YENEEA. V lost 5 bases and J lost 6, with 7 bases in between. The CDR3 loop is CASSRRSGELFF. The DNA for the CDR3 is TGTGCCAGCAGCCGCAGGTCCGGGGAGCTGTTTTTT.

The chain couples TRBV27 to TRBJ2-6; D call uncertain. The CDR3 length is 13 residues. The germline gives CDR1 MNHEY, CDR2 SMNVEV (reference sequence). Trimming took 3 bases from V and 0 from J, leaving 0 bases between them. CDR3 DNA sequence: TGTGCCAGCAGTTTCTCTGGGGCCAACGTCCTGACTTTC. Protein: CASSFSGANVLTF.

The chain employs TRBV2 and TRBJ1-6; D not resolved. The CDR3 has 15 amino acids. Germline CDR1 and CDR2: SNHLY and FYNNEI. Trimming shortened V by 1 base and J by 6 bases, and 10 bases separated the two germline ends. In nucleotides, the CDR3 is TGTGCCAGCAGTGAAGGGCACTCCGCTAATTCACCCCTCCACTTT. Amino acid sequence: CASSEGHSANSPLHF. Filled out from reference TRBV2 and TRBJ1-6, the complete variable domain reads EPEVTQTPSHQVTQMGQEVILRCVPISNHLYFYWYRQILGQKVEFLVSFYNNEISEKSEIFDDQFSVERPDGSNFTLKIRSTKLEDSAMYFCASSEGHSANSPLHFGNGTRLTVT.

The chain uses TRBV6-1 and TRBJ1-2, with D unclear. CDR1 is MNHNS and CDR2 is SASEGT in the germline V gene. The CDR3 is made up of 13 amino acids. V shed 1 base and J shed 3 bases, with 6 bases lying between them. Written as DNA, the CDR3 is TGTGCCAGCAGTGAAGGACGGTACTATGGCTACACCTTC. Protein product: CASSEGRYYGYTF.

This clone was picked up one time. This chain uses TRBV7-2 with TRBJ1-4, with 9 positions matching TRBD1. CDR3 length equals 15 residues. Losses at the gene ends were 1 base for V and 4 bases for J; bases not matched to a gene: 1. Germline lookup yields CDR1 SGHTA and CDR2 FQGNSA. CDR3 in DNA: TGTGCCAGCAGCTTAGGACAGGGGGTTAATGAAAAACTGTTTTTT. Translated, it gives CASSLGQGVNEKLFF.

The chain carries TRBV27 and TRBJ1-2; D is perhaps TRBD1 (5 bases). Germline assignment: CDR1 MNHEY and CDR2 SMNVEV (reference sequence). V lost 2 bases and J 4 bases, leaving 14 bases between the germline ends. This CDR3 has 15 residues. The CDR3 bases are TGTGCCAGCAGTTTAGGGCCAGGGTCTGGCTATGGCTACACCTTC. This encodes CASSLGPGSGYGYTF.

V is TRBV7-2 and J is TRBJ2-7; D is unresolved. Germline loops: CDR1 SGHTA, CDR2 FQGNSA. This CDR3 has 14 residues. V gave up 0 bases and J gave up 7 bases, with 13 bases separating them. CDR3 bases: TGTGCCAGCAGCTTAGCGGGCCAGGCGGTTGAGCAGTACTTC. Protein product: CASSLAGQAVEQYF.

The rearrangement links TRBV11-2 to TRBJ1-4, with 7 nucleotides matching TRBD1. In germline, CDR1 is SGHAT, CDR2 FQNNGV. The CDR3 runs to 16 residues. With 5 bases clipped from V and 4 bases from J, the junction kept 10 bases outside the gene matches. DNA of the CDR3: TGTGCCAGCAGCCAAAGGGGGCAGGGCTATAATGAAAAACTGTTTTTT. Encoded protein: CASSQRGQGYNEKLFF.

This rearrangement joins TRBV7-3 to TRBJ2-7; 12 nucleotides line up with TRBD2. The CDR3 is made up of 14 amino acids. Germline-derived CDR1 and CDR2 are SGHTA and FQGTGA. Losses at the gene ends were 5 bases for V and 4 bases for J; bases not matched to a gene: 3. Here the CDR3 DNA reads TGTGCCAGCAGCCCTACTAGCGGGGGGTACGAGCAGTACTTC. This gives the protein CASSPTSGGYEQYF.

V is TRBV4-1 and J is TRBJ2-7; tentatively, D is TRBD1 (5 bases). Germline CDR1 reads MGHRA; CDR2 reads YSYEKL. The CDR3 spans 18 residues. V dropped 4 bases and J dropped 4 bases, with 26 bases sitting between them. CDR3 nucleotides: TGCGCCAGCAGCCCCCCAAGCTCAGGGCTACCGTCGTTGTACGAGCAGTACTTC. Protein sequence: CASSPPSSGLPSLYEQYF.

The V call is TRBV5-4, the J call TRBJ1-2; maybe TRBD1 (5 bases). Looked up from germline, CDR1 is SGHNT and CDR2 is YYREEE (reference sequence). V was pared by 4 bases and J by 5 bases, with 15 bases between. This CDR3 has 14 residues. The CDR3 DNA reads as TGTGCCAGCAGCCCACTTGCTCGGGGGTATGGCTACACCTTC. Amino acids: CASSPLARGYGYTF.

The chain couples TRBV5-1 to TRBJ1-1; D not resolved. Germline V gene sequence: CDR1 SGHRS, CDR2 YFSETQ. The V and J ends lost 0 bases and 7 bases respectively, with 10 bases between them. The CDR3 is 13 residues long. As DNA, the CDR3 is TGCGCCAGCAGCTTGGGATTGAGGCTTGAAGCTTTCTTT. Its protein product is CASSLGLRLEAFF.

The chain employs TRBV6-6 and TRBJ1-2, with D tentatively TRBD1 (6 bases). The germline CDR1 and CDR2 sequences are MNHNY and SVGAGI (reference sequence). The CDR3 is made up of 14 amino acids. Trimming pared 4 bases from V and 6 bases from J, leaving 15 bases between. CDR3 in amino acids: CASSSTGPGDGYTF. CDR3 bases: TGTGCCAGCAGTTCGACAGGCCCCGGGGATGGCTACACCTTC.

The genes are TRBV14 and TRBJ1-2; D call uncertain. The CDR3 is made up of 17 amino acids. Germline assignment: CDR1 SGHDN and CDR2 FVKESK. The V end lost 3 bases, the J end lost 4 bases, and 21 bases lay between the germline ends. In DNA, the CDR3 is TGTGCCAGCAGCCAGGTCACCGGGCATCTCCCTTCCTATGGCTACACCTTC. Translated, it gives CASSQVTGHLPSYGYTF.

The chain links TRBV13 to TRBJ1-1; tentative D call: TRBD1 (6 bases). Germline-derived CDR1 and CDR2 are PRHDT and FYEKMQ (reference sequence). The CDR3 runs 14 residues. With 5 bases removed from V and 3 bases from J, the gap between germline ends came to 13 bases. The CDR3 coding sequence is TGTGCCAGCAGCCCAGGGGTAGGGTACACTGAAGCTTTCTTT. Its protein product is CASSPGVGYTEAFF.

CDR3: CASSYWRGEGTDTQYF. The CDR3 DNA reads as TGTGCCAGCAGTTACTGGCGGGGGGAAGGCACAGATACGCAGTATTTT. The rearrangement joins TRBV6-6 to TRBJ2-3; 8 positions agree with TRBD2. CDR3 length: 16 amino acids. Unmatched junction bases numbered 4, after V lost 1 base and J lost 1 base. The germline V gene encodes CDR1 MNHNY and CDR2 SVGAGI (reference sequence).

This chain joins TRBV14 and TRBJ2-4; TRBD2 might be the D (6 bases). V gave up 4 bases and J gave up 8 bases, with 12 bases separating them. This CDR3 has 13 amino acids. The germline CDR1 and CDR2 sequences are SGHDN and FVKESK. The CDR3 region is CASSLWGGDIQYF. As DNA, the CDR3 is TGTGCCAGCAGCCTTTGGGGCGGGGACATTCAGTACTTC. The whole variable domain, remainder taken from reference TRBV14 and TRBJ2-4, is EAGVTQFPSHSVIEKGQTVTLRCDPISGHDNLYWYRRVMGKEIKFLLHFVKESKQDESGMPNNRFLAERTGGTYSTLKVQPAELEDSGVYFCASSLWGGDIQYFGAGTRLSVL.

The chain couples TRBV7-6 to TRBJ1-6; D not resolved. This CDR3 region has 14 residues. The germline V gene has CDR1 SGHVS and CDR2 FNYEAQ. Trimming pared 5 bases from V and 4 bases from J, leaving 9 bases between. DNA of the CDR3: TGTGCCAGCAGCCGAAACCTATATAATTCACCCCTCCACTTT. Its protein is CASSRNLYNSPLHF.

The CDR3 region has the DNA TGTGCCAGCGGACCTCAAGGGTATGGCTACACCTTC. Translating gives CASGPQGYGYTF. This chain connects TRBV27 to TRBJ1-2; D gene ambiguous. V lost 8 bases and J 5 bases, leaving 12 bases between the germline ends. The CDR3 totals 12 residues. CDR1 and CDR2 (germline): MNHEY, SMNVEV (reference sequence).

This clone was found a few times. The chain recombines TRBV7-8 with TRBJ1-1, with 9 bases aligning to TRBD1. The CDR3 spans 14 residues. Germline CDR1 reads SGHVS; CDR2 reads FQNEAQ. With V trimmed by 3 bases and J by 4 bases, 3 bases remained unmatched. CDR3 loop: CASSFGTGSTEAFF. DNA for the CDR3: TGTGCCAGCAGCTTCGGGACAGGGAGCACTGAAGCTTTCTTT.

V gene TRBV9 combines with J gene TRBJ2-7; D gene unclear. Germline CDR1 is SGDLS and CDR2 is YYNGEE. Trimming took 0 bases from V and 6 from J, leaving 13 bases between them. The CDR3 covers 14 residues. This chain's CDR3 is CASSVGVAAVEQYF. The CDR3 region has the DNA TGTGCCAGCAGCGTAGGAGTAGCTGCCGTCGAGCAGTACTTC.